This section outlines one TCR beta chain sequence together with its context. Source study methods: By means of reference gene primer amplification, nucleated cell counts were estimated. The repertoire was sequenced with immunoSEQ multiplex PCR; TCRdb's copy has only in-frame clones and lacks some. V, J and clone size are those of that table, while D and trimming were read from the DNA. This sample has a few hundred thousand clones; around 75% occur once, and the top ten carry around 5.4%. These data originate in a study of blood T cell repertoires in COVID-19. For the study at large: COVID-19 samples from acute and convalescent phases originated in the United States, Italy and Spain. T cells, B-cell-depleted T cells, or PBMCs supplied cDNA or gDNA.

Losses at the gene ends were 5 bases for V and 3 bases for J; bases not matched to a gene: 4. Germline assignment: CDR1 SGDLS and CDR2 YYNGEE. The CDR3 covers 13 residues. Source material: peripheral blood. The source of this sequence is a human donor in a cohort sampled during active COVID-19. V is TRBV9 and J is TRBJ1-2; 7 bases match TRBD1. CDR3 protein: CASSKDRDYGYTF. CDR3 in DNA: TGTGCCAGCAGTAAAGACAGGGACTATGGCTACACCTTC.